One and the same sample provided the 8 T cell receptor beta chains below, sequenced in a study of CDR3 diversity in severe acne. One entry per CDR3 protein results from TCRdb running MiXCR on the PCR reads. The profile covers about 100,000 distinct CDR3 sequences, with under 60% appearing a single time and 9.5% to 15% taken by the ten largest. The specimen sequenced was blood. These TCRs come from a male donor with acne.

Comment on this clonotype: A read error may explain this, as a much larger clone is one base away. The chain has TRBV19 and TRBJ2-5; tentative D call: TRBD2 (5 bases). The CDR3 loop spans 12 amino acids. Per the germline V gene, CDR1 is LNHDA and CDR2 is SQIVND (reference sequence). CDR3 bases: TGTGCCAGTAAGGAGGACCAAGAGACCCAGTGCTTC. Amino acids: CASKEDQETQCF.

The V gene is TRBV7-8, the J gene TRBJ2-7; TRBD1 or TRBD2 may be the D gene (5 bases each). Trimming cost V 4 bases and J 1 base, with 20 bases left between them. The CDR3 runs 17 residues. Germline lookup yields CDR1 SGHVS and CDR2 FQNEAQ. The CDR3 is CASSSGLGRMLSYEQYF. CDR3 DNA: TGTGCCAGCAGCTCAGGGCTGGGACGGATGCTATCCTACGAGCAGTACTTC.

The V and J genes are TRBV11-2 and TRBJ2-2; D gene uncertain. V dropped 4 bases and J dropped 8 bases, with 2 bases sitting between them. CDR1 and CDR2 (germline): SGHAT, FQNNGV. This CDR3 region has 10 residues. The CDR3 nucleotides are TGTGCCAGCAGCTATGGGGAGCTGTTTTTT. Its translation is CASSYGELFF. Filled out from reference TRBV11-2 and TRBJ2-2, the complete variable domain reads EAGVAQSPRYKIIEKRQSVAFWCNPISGHATLYWYQQILGQGPKLLIQFQNNGVVDDSQLPKDRFSAERLKGVDSTLKIQPAKLEDSAVYLCASSYGELFFGEGSRLTVL.

The V gene is TRBV12-3 or TRBV12-4, the J gene TRBJ2-3, with D tentatively TRBD1 or TRBD2 (6 bases each). CDR3 size: 15 residues. Trimming left V 5 bases short and J 3 bases short, with 15 bases between. The CDR3 protein is CASSLDRRGTDTQYF. In nucleotides, the CDR3 is TGTGCCAGCAGTCTAGACAGGAGGGGGACAGATACGCAGTATTTT.

V usage is TRBV29-1 and J usage is TRBJ2-7; D possibly corresponds to TRBD2 (5 bases). The CDR3 contains 10 residues. Between the trimmed V and J ends, which lost 8 bases and 5 bases, there was a span of 10 bases. The germline V gene has CDR1 SQVTM and CDR2 ANQGSEA. CDR3 sequence: CSLEVNEQYF. The CDR3 nucleotides read TGCAGCTTGGAGGTGAACGAGCAGTACTTC.

This clonotype was found a few times. A junction end diverges from the germline sequence, so it may reflect a read error. The chain carries TRBV20-1 and TRBJ2-5, with a tentative D call TRBD2 (6 bases). CDR3 length: 16 residues. Germline V gene data show CDR1 as DFQATT and CDR2 as SNEGSKA (reference sequence). The CDR3 is CIAARRVAREEETQYF. The CDR3 region has the DNA TGCATTGCTGCCAGGAGGGTAGCGAGAGAGGAGGAGACCCAGTACTTC.

This clonotype showed up many times. V gene TRBV9 combines with J gene TRBJ2-1; 8 bases align to TRBD2. Germline V gene sequence: CDR1 SGDLS, CDR2 YYNGEE. With V trimmed by 0 bases and J by 9 bases, 11 bases remained unmatched. The CDR3 totals 16 residues. CDR3 protein: CASSVGAGASLGEQFF. CDR3 nucleotides: TGTGCCAGCAGCGTAGGAGCGGGAGCATCTCTCGGTGAGCAGTTCTTC. The entire variable domain, with the rest obtained from reference TRBV9 and TRBJ2-1, is as follows: DSGVTQTPKHLITATGQRVTLRCSPRSGDLSVYWYQQSLDQGLQFLIQYYNGEERAKGNILERFSAQQFPDLHSELNLSSLELGDSALYFCASSVGAGASLGEQFFGPGTRLTVL.

This clonotype was seen just once. With a much larger clone just one base away, this may be a read error. This chain links TRBV6-1 with TRBJ1-6; 8 bases fit TRBD1. With 3 bases clipped from V and 7 bases from J, the junction kept 8 bases outside the gene matches. The germline gives CDR1 MNHNS, CDR2 SASEGT. The CDR3 spans 16 residues. The CDR3 loop is CASSDRTGRGNSPLHF. CDR3 bases: TGTGCCAGCAGTGATAGGACAGGGCGAGGCAATTCACCCCTCCACTTT.